This T cell receptor beta chain was sequenced for a study of T-cell memory formation after mild COVID-19. TCRdb used MiXCR to reprocess the 5' RACE reads, holding one entry per CDR3 protein. The data show about 310,000 distinct CDR3 sequences, roughly a fifth seen once. Trimming stripped 1 base from V and 7 bases from J, with 11 bases between. The CDR3 is made up of 14 amino acids. Germline CDR1 and CDR2: SGHTA and FQGNSA. Sequences were obtained from PBMCs or a T cell subset sorted from them (not recorded which). The rearrangement uses TRBV7-2 and TRBJ2-1; possibly TRBD2 for D (6 bases). The source is a man between 18 and 29 years old who had mild COVID-19 (a few samples of this study predate the infection). Cell type and time point are not known. The CDR3 nucleotides read TGTGCCAGCAGCTTAGGGGCAGGGAGGAATGAGCAGTTCTTC. This translates into CASSLGAGRNEQFF.